Included here is one T cell receptor (beta chain) sequence, with context. This was the immunoSEQ v3 assay. Survey-level samples got approximately 2 million read pairs; deep-level samples got about 4.5-6.5 million. The assay was immunoSEQ multiplex PCR, and TCRdb's table has in-frame clones only and misses some. Altogether tens of thousands of clones are present, approximately 83% being singletons, with the ten largest covering 5%. The CDR3 loop spans 14 amino acids. CDR1 and CDR2 (germline): SGHRS, YFSETQ. Trimming cost V 7 bases and J 4 bases, with 18 bases left between them. Described time point: pre-treatment sample, taken before nivolumab and TIL therapy. These data originate in a study of TIL therapy for anti-PD-1-resistant metastatic lung cancer. Study overall: Patients then received nivolumab; progressors got lymphodepletion, TIL and IL-2. Median tumor PD-L1 proportion score was about 6%. Most patients had lung adenocarcinoma; several tumors were EGFR-mutant, two ALK-rearranged; half smoked currently or formerly.

This TCR was sampled from a person between 25 and 79 years old with non-small cell lung cancer. The chain recombines TRBV5-1 with TRBJ2-7; either TRBD1 or TRBD2 may supply D (7 bases each). The specimen was blood, collected at baseline. As DNA, the CDR3 is TGCGCCAGCGCCCCCCAGGGGGGGAGGTACGAGCAGTACTTC. Its protein product is CASAPQGGRYEQYF.